The clone carrying this T cell receptor beta chain has ten or more counts. Its antigen remains unknown. This sample stems from a study of T cell repertoires in cytomegalovirus infection. Notes on the study in general: CMV-specific TCR beta clonotypes restricted by HLA-C were the ones dominating the ex vivo response.

The V gene's germline CDR1 is SGHAT and CDR2 FQDESV (reference sequence). Trimming left V 5 bases short and J 4 bases short, with 12 bases between. The CDR3 covers 13 residues. TCRdb re-derived calls from the reads in MiXCR, one entry per CDR3 protein. The data show under 850,000 distinct CDR3 sequences, 35% to 45% seen once. This sequence joins TRBV11-1 and TRBJ2-7, with no clear D. Material for sequencing was PBMCs. The clonotype originates from a human donor in good health (CMV status not recorded). Some clones in this sample may be carry-over from other donors' samples. CDR3 residues: CASSRSESYEQYF. Here the CDR3 DNA reads TGTGCCAGCAGCCGCTCCGAGAGTTACGAGCAGTACTTC.